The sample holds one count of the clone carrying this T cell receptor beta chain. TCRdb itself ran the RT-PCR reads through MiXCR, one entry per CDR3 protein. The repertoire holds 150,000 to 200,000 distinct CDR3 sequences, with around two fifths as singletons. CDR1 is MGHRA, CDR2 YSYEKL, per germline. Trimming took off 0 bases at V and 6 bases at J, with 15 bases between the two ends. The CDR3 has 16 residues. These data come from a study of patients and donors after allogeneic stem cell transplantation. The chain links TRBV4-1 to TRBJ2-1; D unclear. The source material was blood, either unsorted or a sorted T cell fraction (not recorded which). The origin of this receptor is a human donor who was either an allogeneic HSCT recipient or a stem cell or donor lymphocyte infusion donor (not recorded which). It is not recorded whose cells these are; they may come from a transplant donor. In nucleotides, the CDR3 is TGCGCCAGCAGCCAAGATCGAGATAGTAGTCGCAATGAGCAGTTCTTC. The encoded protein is CASSQDRDSSRNEQFF.